The rows below give T cell receptor beta chains drawn from one sample of a study of Graves' ophthalmopathy and Graves' hyperthyroidism. TCRdb re-derived calls from the multiplex PCR reads in MiXCR, one entry per CDR3 protein. The data hold about 1.1 million distinct CDR3 sequences, with about two fifths observed a single time. Sequenced sample: peripheral blood or thyroid tissue (not recorded which). The receptor set was obtained from an adult man with Graves' hyperthyroidism. CDR3s leave out the opening cysteine and the closing phenylalanine or tryptophan. Fields, in order: clone size, J gene, CDR3 length, V gene, D gene, CDR3 protein. A D gene is named only where the DNA matches it firmly. Expanded clones are given a class, and other clones once, few, many or no size at all.

.	TRBJ2-7	13	TRBV29-1	.	SVETRGTHTYEQY
.	TRBJ2-1	11	TRBV19	TRBD1	ASQRQGADEQF
.	TRBJ1-5	10	TRBV15	.	ATGLSNQPQH
.	TRBJ1-1	9	TRBV6-6	.	ASSYRIEAF
many	TRBJ1-5	10	TRBV20-1	.	SASRGNQPQH
few	TRBJ2-5	15	TRBV12-3/TRBV12-4	.	ASSLALGKGPQETQY
many	TRBJ2-2	13	TRBV19	.	ASSAGDWDTGELF
.	TRBJ1-2	10	TRBV28	.	ATRLGRDGYT
.	TRBJ1-2	10	TRBV20-1	.	SATTGNSGNT
many	TRBJ1-5	15	TRBV7-2	.	ASSLNRGRGRNQPQH
few	TRBJ2-5	12	TRBV6-1	TRBD2	ASSGWEGLETQY
many	TRBJ1-5	16	TRBV5-1	TRBD1	ASSFPSPDRVIDQPQH
.	TRBJ2-5	12	TRBV29-1	.	SVRRGRGGETQY
many	TRBJ2-5	11	TRBV24-1	.	ATSESDRETQY
.	TRBJ2-5	16	TRBV7-7	TRBD2	ASSQDAPSGGSQGTQY
few	TRBJ1-5	14	TRBV20-1	.	SSRTGGGANNQPQH
.	TRBJ1-4	14	TRBV5-6	TRBD1	ASSPRDRATNEKLF
few	TRBJ1-2	10	TRBV7-2	.	ASSGGRYGYT
few	TRBJ1-1	10	TRBV12-3/TRBV12-4	.	ASNFGPLGGF
many	TRBJ1-5	12	TRBV5-5	TRBD1	ASSLRTGSQPQH
.	TRBJ1-5	12	TRBV30	.	AWDDRSGNQPQH
.	TRBJ2-5	13	TRBV29-1	.	SAPFTGTLQETQY
many	TRBJ1-1	15	TRBV19	TRBD1	ASSNSRTGPWNTEAF
.	TRBJ2-7	12	TRBV5-1	.	ASSLGGSLDEQY
few	TRBJ2-5	11	TRBV29-1	.	SVAVLGGRAQY
.	TRBJ1-2	13	TRBV7-2	.	ASSSLGRGSSGYT
.	TRBJ2-7	14	TRBV27	TRBD2	ASSHLGTSGSGEQY
.	TRBJ1-2	12	TRBV6-5	.	ASSSTMTGSGYT
few	TRBJ1-6	10	TRBV28	.	ASKGGYSPLH
few	TRBJ1-2	13	TRBV29-1	.	SVEDHRRGNYGYT
few	TRBJ2-2	13	TRBV7-3	TRBD1	ASSPDRESTGELF
many	TRBJ2-7	9	TRBV2	.	ASSGEGEQY
many	TRBJ2-7	11	TRBV13	.	ASSKKSGREQY
few	TRBJ2-6	15	TRBV19	TRBD1	ASSREDRVAGANVLT
.	TRBJ1-5	11	TRBV30	.	AWSGMPWGHEH
many	TRBJ1-2	10	TRBV29-1	.	SGADKIYGYT
many	TRBJ2-6	16	TRBV5-6	TRBD1	ASSSDRGRRSGANVLT
.	TRBJ2-5	13	TRBV5-6	TRBD1	ASSTLQGAQETQY
many	TRBJ1-5	11	TRBV19	.	ASSSSFNQPQH
.	TRBJ2-7	9	TRBV29-1	.	SVAGFYGQY
.	TRBJ2-2	16	TRBV5-1	.	ASSLVVGLGSNTGELF
once	TRBJ2-7	12	TRBV7-9	.	ASSLDSPPLEQY
many	TRBJ1-5	11	TRBV5-5	.	ASSLWWNQPQH
.	TRBJ2-7	10	TRBV7-3	.	ASSLRDNQQY
.	TRBJ1-1	12	TRBV2	.	ASSQDPLNTEAF
few	TRBJ2-7	12	TRBV7-2	.	ASSLETDGSEQY
many	TRBJ2-5	10	TRBV29-1	.	SAGPGRETQY
many	TRBJ2-7	10	TRBV29-1	.	SVALALGEQY
many	TRBJ1-1	12	TRBV7-8	.	ASSLETASDEAF
many	TRBJ2-7	11	TRBV7-2	.	ASSHRQAGEQY
few	TRBJ2-7	13	TRBV4-3	TRBD2	ASSQGLAGGSEQY
.	TRBJ2-7	9	TRBV29-1	.	SVLRDGEQY
few	TRBJ2-7	13	TRBV5-1	TRBD2	ASRELAGLSYEQY
few	TRBJ2-3	14	TRBV6-5	TRBD2	ATTPQPAGFTDTQY
.	TRBJ2-5	13	TRBV10-3	TRBD2	AIREGSGTIETQY
many	TRBJ1-3	13	TRBV20-1	.	SATSDSGAGNTIY
many	TRBJ2-2	12	TRBV20-1	.	SARYQTNTGELF
.	TRBJ2-5	16	TRBV15	TRBD2	ATSRDHSGLGRQETQY
.	TRBJ2-2	17	TRBV2	TRBD2	ASSPLRSGGRLNTGELF
.	TRBJ1-1	14	TRBV9	TRBD1	ASSPSQTGGNTEAF